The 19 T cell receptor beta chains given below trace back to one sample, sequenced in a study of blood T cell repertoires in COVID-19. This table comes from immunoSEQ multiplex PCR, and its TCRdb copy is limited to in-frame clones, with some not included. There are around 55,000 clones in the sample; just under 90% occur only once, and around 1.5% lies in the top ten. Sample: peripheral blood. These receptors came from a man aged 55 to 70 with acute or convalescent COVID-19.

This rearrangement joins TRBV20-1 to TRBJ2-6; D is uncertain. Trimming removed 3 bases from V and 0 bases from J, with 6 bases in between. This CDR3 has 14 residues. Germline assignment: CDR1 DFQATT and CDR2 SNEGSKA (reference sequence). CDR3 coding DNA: TGCAGTGCTAGTCCCGTCTCTGGGGCCAACGTCCTGACTTTC. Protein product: CSASPVSGANVLTF.

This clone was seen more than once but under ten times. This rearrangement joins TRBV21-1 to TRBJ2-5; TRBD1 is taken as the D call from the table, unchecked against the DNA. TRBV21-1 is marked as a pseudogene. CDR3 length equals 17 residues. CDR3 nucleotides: TGTGCCAGCAGCAAGAAATTAGGACAGGCCGATCAAGAGACCCAGTACTTC. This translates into CASSKKLGQADQETQYF.

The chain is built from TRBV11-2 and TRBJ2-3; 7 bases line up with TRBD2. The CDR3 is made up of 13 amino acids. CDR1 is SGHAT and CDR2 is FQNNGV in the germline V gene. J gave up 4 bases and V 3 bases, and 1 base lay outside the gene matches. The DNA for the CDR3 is TGTGCCAGCAGCTTTCGGGGGGCAGATACGCAGTATTTT. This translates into CASSFRGADTQYF.

The CDR3 nucleotides read TGTGCCAGTAGATCCCGAGGGCAGGGCACAGATACGCAGTATTTT. The encoded protein is CASRSRGQGTDTQYF. The chain employs TRBV19 and TRBJ2-3; D might be TRBD2 (5 bases). The V end lost 6 bases, the J end lost 1 base, and 14 bases lay between the germline ends. Per the germline V gene, CDR1 is LNHDA and CDR2 is SQIVND (reference sequence). The CDR3 runs to 15 residues.

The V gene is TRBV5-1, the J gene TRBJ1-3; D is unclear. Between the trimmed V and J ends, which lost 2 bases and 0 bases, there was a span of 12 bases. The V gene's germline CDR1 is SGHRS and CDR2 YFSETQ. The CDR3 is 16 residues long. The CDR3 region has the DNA TGCGCCAGCAGCTTAGCCGGCGGGGACTCTGGAAACACCATATATTTT. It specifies CASSLAGGDSGNTIYF.

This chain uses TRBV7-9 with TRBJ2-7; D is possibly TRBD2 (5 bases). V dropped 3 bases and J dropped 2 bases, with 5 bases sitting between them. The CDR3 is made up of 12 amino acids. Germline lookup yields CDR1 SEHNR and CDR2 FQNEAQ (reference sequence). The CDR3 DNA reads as TGTGCCAGCAGCTTGACTACCTACGAGCAGTACTTC. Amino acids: CASSLTTYEQYF.

The DNA for the CDR3 is TGTGCCAGCAGCCAAGCGCTTAGCGGGACAGGGCGGTACGAGCAGTACTTC. Translating it yields CASSQALSGTGRYEQYF. V usage is TRBV14 and J usage is TRBJ2-7; TRBD1 might be the D (9 bases). Between the trimmed V and J ends, which lost 1 base and 4 bases, there was a span of 20 bases. The CDR3 sequence is 17 residues long. Germline CDR1 reads SGHDN; CDR2 reads FVKESK.

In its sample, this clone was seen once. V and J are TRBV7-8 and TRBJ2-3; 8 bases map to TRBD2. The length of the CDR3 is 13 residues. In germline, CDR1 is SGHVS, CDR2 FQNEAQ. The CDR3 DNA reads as TGTAAAGACGTGCGGGAGGTTCAAGATACGCAGTATTTT. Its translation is CKDVREVQDTQYF.

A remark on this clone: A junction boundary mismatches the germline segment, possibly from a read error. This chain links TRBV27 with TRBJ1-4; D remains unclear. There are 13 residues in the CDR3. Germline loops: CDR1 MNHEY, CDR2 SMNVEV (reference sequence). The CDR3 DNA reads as TGTGCCAGCAGACCCGGTCCATATGAAACACTGTTTTTT. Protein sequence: CASRPGPYETLFF.

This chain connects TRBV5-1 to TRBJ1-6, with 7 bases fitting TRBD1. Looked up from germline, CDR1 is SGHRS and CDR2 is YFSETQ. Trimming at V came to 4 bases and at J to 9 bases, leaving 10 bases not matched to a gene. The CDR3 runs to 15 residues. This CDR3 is CASSIQTGTGSPLHF. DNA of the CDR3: TGCGCCAGCAGCATTCAGACAGGGACGGGTTCACCCCTCCACTTT. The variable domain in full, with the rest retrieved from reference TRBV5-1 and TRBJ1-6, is KAGVTQTPRYLIKTRGQQVTLSCSPISGHRSVSWYQQTPGQGLQFLFEYFSETQRNKGNFPGRFSGRQFSNSRSEMNVSTLELGDSALYLCASSIQTGTGSPLHFGNGTRLTVT.

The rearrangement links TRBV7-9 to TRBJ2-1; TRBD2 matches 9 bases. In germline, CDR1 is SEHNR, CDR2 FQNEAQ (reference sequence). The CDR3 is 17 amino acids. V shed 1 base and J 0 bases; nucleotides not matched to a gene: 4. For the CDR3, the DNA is TGTGCCAGCAGCTTAGGGGCTAGCGGGAACTCCTACAATGAGCAGTTCTTC. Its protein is CASSLGASGNSYNEQFF.

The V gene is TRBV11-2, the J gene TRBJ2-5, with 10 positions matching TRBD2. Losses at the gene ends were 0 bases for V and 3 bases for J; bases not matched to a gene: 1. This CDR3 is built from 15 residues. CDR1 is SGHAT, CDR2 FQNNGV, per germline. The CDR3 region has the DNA TGTGCCAGCAGCTTAGACGGGACTAGCGAAGAGACCCAGTACTTC. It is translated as CASSLDGTSEETQYF.

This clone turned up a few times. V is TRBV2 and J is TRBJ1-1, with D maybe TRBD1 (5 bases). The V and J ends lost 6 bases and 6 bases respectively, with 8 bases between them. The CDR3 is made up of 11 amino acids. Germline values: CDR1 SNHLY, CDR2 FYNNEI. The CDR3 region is CASRNRSEAFF. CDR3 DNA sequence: TGTGCCAGCAGAAACAGGTCTGAAGCTTTCTTT.

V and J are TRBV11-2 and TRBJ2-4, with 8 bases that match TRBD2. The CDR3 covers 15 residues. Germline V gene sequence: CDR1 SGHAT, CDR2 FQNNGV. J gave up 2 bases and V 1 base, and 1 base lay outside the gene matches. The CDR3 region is CASSLGGGSKNIQYF. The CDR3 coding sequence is TGTGCCAGCAGCTTAGGCGGGGGGTCCAAAAACATTCAGTACTTC.

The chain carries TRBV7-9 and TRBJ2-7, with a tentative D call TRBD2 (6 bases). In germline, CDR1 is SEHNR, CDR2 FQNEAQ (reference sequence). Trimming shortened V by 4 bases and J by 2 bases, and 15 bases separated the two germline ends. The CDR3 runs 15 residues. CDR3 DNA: TGTGCCAGCAGCTCACGAACCGGGACTCCCTACGAGCAGTACTTC. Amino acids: CASSSRTGTPYEQYF.

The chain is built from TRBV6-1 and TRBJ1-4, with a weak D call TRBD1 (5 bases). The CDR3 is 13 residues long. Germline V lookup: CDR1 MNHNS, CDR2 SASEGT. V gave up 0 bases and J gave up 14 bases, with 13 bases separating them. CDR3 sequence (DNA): TGTGCCAGCAGTGAAGCAAGAGCGGGACTCCTGTTTTTT. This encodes CASSEARAGLLFF.

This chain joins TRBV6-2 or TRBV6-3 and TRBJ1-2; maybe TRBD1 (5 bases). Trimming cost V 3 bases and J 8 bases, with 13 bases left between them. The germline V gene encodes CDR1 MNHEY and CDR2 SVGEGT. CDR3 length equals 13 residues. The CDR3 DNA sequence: TGTGCCAGCAGTTATGAAGGGGTTGGCGGCTACACCTTC. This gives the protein CASSYEGVGGYTF.

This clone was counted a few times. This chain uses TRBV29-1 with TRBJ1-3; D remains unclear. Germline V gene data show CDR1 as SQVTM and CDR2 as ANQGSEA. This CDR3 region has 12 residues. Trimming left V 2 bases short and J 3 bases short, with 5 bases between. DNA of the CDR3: TGCAGCGTTGAACTGTTTGGAAACACCATATATTTT. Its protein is CSVELFGNTIYF.

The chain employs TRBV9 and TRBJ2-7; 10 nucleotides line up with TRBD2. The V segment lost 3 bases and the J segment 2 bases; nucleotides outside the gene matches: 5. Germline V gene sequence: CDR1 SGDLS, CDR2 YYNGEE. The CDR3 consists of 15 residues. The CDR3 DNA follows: TGTGCCAGCAGCGCGACTAGCGGGCCTACCTACGAGCAGTACTTC. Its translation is CASSATSGPTYEQYF. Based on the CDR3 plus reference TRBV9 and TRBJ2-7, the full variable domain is DSGVTQTPKHLITATGQRVTLRCSPRSGDLSVYWYQQSLDQGLQFLIQYYNGEERAKGNILERFSAQQFPDLHSELNLSSLELGDSALYFCASSATSGPTYEQYFGPGTRLTVT.